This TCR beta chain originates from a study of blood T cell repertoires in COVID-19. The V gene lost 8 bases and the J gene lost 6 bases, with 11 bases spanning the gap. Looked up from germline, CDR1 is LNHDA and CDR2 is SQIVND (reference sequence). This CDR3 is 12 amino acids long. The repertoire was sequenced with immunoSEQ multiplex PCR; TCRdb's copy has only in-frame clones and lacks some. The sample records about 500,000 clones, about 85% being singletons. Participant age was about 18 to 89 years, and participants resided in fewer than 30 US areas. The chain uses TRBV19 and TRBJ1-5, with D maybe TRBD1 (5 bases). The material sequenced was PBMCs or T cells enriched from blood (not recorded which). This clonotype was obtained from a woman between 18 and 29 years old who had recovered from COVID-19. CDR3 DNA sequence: TGTGCCAGTCAAGGGGTAGGTCAGCCCCAGCATTTT. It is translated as CASQGVGQPQHF.